Sequencing of this T cell receptor beta chain was carried out in a study of T cell repertoires in cytomegalovirus infection. In this sample, this clonotype turned up a few times. Its cognate antigen is unknown. Germline V CDR1 and CDR2: SGHVS, FQNEAQ. This CDR3 has 12 amino acids. V shed 8 bases, J shed 8 bases, and the junction held 3 bases outside the gene matches. TCRdb re-called the reads with MiXCR, one entry per CDR3 protein. The sample consists of approximately 250,000 distinct CDR3 sequences, around an eighth of them appearing once. Study-level points and caveats: CMV-specific TCR beta clonotypes restricted by HLA-C dominated the ex vivo response.

The material sequenced was PBMCs. V gene TRBV7-8 combines with J gene TRBJ2-1, with 10 bases aligning to TRBD1. This receptor was identified in a human donor in good health (CMV status not recorded). Some clones in this sample may be carry-over from other donors' samples. In DNA, the CDR3 is TGTGCCAGCGGACAGGGGGGACATGAGCAGTTCTTC. It encodes CASGQGGHEQFF.